This TCR beta chain was obtained from a study of T-cell reconstitution after alpha-beta-depleted transplantation in children. Study-wide results and caveats: Several hundred rapidly expanded clones from non-depleted graft cells reportedly supplied alpha-beta T cells about two months post-transplant.

At least ten counts were recorded for this clonotype. Its antigen is still unknown. The TCRbeta library incorporated unique molecular identifiers. MiXCR was run by TCRdb on the PCR reads, yielding one entry per CDR3 protein. The repertoire holds some 200,000 distinct CDR3 sequences, with 6.3% as singletons. The ends were cut back, 6 bases at V and 5 bases at J, with 22 bases in the middle. CDR3 length: 16 amino acids. Looked up from germline, CDR1 is MNHNS and CDR2 is SASEGT. The sequence came from a girl under three years old with combined immunodeficiency, due to receive a stem cell transplant. The source material was PBMCs, sampled before TCRalphabeta/CD19-depleted stem cell transplant. V is TRBV6-1 and J is TRBJ2-5, with D perhaps TRBD1 (5 bases). CDR3 DNA sequence: TGTGCCAGCAGCAGGTGGCAGGGTGTTTCCCTGGAGACCCAGTACTTC. Protein sequence: CASSRWQGVSLETQYF.